This T cell receptor beta chain was profiled in a study of blood T cell repertoires in COVID-19. Study information: Samples taken during acute and convalescent COVID-19 were collected in the United States, Italy and Spain. Sources were T cells, B-cell-depleted T cells, or PBMCs; the material itself was cDNA or gDNA.

The CDR3 is 14 residues long. The V end lost 6 bases, the J end lost 3 bases, and 11 bases lay between the germline ends. Germline CDR1 and CDR2: MNHEY and SVGAGI. TCRdb keeps only in-frame clones here, not all; method: immunoSEQ multiplex PCR. The sample lists roughly 100,000 clones; roughly 90% were seen once. Patients from Seattle were sampled longitudinally, starting during active infection. The rearrangement joins TRBV6-5 to TRBJ2-2; TRBD2 is a possible D gene (5 bases). Sequencing input: peripheral blood. This receptor was taken from a woman aged 50 to 65 with COVID-19, enrolled during active disease. As DNA, the CDR3 is TGTGCCAGCAGCTTCGGGGAGCACACCGGGGAGCTGTTTTTT. Its protein product is CASSFGEHTGELFF.